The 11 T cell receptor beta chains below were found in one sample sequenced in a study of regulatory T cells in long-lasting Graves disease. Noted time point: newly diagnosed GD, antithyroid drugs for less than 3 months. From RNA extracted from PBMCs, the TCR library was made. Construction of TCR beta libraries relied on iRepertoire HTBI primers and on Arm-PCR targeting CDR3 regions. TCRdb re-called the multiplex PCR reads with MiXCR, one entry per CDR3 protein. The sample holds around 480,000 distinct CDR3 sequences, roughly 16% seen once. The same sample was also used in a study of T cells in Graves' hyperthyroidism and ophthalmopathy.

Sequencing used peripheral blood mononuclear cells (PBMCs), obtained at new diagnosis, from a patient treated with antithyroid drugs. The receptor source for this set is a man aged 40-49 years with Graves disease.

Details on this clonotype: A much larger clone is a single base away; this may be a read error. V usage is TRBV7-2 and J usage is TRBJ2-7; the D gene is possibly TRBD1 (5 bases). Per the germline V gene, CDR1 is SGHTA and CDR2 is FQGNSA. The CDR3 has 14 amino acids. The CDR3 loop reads CASSLDARDYEQHF. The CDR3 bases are TGTGCCAGCAGCTTAGACGCCAGGGATTACGAGCAGCACTTC.

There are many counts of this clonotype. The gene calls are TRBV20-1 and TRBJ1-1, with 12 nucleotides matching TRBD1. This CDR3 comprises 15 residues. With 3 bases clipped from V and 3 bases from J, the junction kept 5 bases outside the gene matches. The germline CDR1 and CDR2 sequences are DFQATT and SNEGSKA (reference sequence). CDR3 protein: CSASGTGGADTEAFF. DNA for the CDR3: TGCAGTGCTAGTGGGACAGGGGGCGCCGACACTGAAGCTTTCTTT.

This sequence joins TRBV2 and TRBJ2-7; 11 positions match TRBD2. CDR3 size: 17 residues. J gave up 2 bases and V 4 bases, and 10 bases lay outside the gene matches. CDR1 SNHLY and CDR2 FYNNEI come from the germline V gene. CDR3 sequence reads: CASSGLVTSGITYEQYF. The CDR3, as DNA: TGTGCCAGCAGTGGATTGGTGACTAGCGGGATAACCTACGAGCAGTACTTC. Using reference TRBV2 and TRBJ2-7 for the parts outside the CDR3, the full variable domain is EPEVTQTPSHQVTQMGQEVILRCVPISNHLYFYWYRQILGQKVEFLVSFYNNEISEKSEIFDDQFSVERPDGSNFTLKIRSTKLEDSAMYFCASSGLVTSGITYEQYFGPGTRLTVT.

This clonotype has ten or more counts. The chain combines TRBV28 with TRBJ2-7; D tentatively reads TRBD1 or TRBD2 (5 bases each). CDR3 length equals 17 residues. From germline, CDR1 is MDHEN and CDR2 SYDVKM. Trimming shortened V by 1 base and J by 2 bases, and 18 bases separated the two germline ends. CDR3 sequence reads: CASSLFPLGKGPYEQYF. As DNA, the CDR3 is TGTGCCAGCAGTTTATTTCCCCTTGGAAAGGGACCCTACGAGCAGTACTTC.

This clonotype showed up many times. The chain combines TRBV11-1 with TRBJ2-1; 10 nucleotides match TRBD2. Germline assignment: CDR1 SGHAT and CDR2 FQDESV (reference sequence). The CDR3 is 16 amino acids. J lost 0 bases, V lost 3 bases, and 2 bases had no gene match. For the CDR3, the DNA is TGTGCCAGCAGCTTCCTAGCGGGAGTCTCCTACAATGAGCAGTTCTTC. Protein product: CASSFLAGVSYNEQFF.

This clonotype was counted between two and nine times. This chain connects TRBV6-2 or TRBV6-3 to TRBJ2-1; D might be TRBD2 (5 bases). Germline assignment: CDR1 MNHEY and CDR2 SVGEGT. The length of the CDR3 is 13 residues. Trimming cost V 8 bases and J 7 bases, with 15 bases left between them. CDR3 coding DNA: TGTGCCAGCGGCGAGGGAGAGGGAAATGAGCAGTTCTTC. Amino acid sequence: CASGEGEGNEQFF.

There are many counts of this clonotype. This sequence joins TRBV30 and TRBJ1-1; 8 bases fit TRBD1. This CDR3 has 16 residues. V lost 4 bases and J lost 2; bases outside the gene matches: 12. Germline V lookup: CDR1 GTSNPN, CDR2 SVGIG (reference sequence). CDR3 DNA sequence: TGTGCCTGGAAGGGGACAGGAGCCCGGATAAACACTGAAGCTTTCTTT. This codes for CAWKGTGARINTEAFF.

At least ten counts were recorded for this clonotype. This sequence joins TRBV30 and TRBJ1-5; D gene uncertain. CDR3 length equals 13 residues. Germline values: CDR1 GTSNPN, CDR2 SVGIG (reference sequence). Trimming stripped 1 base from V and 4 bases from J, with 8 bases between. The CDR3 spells CAWSGTENQPQHF. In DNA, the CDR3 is TGTGCCTGGAGTGGGACGGAAAATCAGCCCCAGCATTTT. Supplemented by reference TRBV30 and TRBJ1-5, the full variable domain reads SQTIHQWPATLVQPVGSPLSLECTVEGTSNPNLYWYRQAAGRGLQLLFYSVGIGQISSEVPQNLSASRPQDRQFILSSKKLLLSDSGFYLCAWSGTENQPQHFGDGTRLSIL.

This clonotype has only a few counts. The CDR3 DNA sequence: TGCGCCAGCAGCTGGGACTACTACACCGGGGAGCTGTTTTTT. Its translation: CASSWDYYTGELFF. The V call is TRBV5-1, the J call TRBJ2-2, with 7 bases lining up with TRBD2. CDR1 and CDR2 (germline): SGHRS, YFSETQ. V lost 3 bases, J lost 3 bases, and 2 bases stayed unmatched. This CDR3 is built from 14 residues.

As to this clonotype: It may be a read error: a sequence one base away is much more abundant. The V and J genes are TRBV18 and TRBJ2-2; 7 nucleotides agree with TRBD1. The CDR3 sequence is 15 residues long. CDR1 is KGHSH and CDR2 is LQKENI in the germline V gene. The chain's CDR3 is CAGSPGTAVVGELFF. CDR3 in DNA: TGTGCCGGCTCACCAGGGACAGCGGTCGTCGGGGAGCTGTTTTTT.

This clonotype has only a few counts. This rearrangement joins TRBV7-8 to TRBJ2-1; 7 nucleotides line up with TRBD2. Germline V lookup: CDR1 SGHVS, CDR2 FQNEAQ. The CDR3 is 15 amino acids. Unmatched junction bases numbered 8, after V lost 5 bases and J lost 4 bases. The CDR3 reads CASSTLGGGYNEQFF. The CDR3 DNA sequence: TGTGCCAGCAGCACCCTGGGCGGGGGATACAATGAGCAGTTCTTC.